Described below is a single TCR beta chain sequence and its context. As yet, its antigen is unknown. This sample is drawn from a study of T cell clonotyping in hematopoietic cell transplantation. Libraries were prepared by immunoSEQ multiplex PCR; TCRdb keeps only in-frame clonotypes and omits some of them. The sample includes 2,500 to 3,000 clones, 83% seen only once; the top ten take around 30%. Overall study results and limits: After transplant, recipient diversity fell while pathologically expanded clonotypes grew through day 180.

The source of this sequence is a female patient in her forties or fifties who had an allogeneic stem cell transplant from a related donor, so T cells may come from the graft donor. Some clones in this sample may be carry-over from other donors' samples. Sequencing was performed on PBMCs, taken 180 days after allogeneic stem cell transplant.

CDR3 DNA: TGTGCCAGCCGACAGGAAAACCCCTATGGCTACACCTTC. Amino acids: CASRQENPYGYTF. The V gene is TRBV27, the J gene TRBJ1-2, with D perhaps matching TRBD1 (6 bases). The CDR3 loop spans 13 amino acids. Trimming cost V 8 bases and J 4 bases, with 14 bases left between them. Per the germline V gene, CDR1 is MNHEY and CDR2 is SMNVEV (reference sequence).